This T cell receptor (beta chain) comes out of a study of response to subunit inactivated influenza vaccine. TCRdb re-derived calls from the RT-PCR reads in MiXCR, one entry per CDR3 protein. This sample has 500,000 to 700,000 distinct CDR3 sequences, with roughly 23% found just once. With 0 bases removed from V and 4 bases from J, the gap between germline ends came to 10 bases. Germline lookup yields CDR1 MNHEY and CDR2 SVGAGI. This CDR3 contains 14 residues. This clonotype was observed a handful of times. These data also formed part of another study, on T cells expressing NK-cell markers. That work states: TCR beta cDNA was made by 5'RACE template switching with UMIs.

This clonotype was sampled from a man over 45 who received an inactivated influenza vaccine. The specimen comprised CD4+ T cells sorted from PBMCs, sampled about 11 days after vaccination. The rearrangement uses TRBV6-5 and TRBJ2-7; D unclear. CDR3 protein: CASSYSDDTYEQYF. CDR3 DNA sequence: TGTGCCAGCAGTTACTCCGACGACACTTACGAGCAGTACTTC.